The 30 T cell receptor beta chains reported below all come from one sample, sequenced in a study of Tregs in tolerant kidney transplant recipients. Sequencing used immunoSEQ multiplex PCR; TCRdb keeps in-frame clones, though not all of them. Its clone listing holds 30,000 or so clones. Sequenced material: CD8+ T cells from blood, taken before the transplant. The source is a human donor who received a combined kidney and bone marrow transplant.

The CDR3 bases that were read are TGTGCCAGCTCAACTACAGGGGATACCTACGAG. It encodes CASSTTGDTYE. In full, the CDR3 reads CASSTTGDTYEQYF. The V call is TRBV18, the J call TRBJ2-7, with TRBD1 identical over 7 bases. The read finishes 3 residues shy of the CDR3 end, and the germline J gene is used to complete it. Germline V CDR1 and CDR2: KGHSH, LQKENI. The CDR3 consists of 14 residues. V was clipped by 5 bases and J by 2 bases; unmatched bases: 6.

Worth noting for this clone: The read halts 3 residues ahead of the CDR3 end, with the missing end drawn from the germline J gene. This chain joins TRBV23-1 and TRBJ2-7; 8 nucleotides agree with TRBD2. TRBV23-1 counts as an open reading frame of uncertain function. V lost 4 bases, J lost 3 bases, and 2 bases stayed unmatched. The CDR3 covers 13 residues. The CDR3 sequence is CASSRRGGYEQYF. The covered CDR3 bases are TGCGCCAGCAGTCGTCGGGGGGGCTACGAG.

Concerning this clone itself: The read ends 3 residues early relative to the CDR3; the germline J gene fills the gap. This chain links TRBV19 with TRBJ2-1; D gene uncertain. The V gene's germline CDR1 is LNHDA and CDR2 SQIVND (reference sequence). V lost 5 bases to trimming and J lost 8 bases, with 22 bases between them. This CDR3 is built from 16 residues. The CDR3 reads CASSVTAVDLSDEQFF. The DNA read from the CDR3 is TGTGCCAGTAGTGTTACGGCGGTAGACCTATCGGATGAG.

Note on this clone: The read finishes 3 residues shy of the CDR3 end, and the germline J gene is used to complete it. The chain links TRBV28 to TRBJ2-7; 10 positions agree with TRBD2. In germline, CDR1 is MDHEN, CDR2 SYDVKM. Losses at the gene ends were 8 bases for V and 2 bases for J; bases not matched to a gene: 6. The CDR3 is 14 residues long. Incomplete CDR3 DNA: TGTGCCAGCGTCTCTAGCGGGAGTGCCTACGAG. Residues: CASVSSGSAYE. The full CDR3 sequence reads CASVSSGSAYEQYF.

The covered CDR3 bases are TGCGCCAGCACATCCCTGGACTGGGGCAATGAG. Its protein is CASTSLDWGNE. The whole CDR3 sequence is CASTSLDWGNEQFF. The chain uses TRBV5-1 and TRBJ2-1; possible D gene TRBD2, 5 bases. The read ends 3 residues shy of where the CDR3 ends; the end is completed using the germline J gene. The V and J ends lost 6 bases and 6 bases respectively, with 16 bases between them. The CDR3 covers 14 residues. Germline V gene lookup returns CDR1 SGHRS and CDR2 YFSETQ.

On this clone: The sequence runs out 3 residues before the end of the CDR3; the remainder is reconstructed from the germline J gene. The rearrangement links TRBV28 to TRBJ2-5; 9 nucleotides line up with TRBD2. The V and J ends lost 2 bases and 7 bases, in that order; junction bases with no gene match: 5. Germline V gene data show CDR1 as MDHEN and CDR2 as SYDVKM. The CDR3 covers 14 residues. CDR3 DNA, as far as it was read: TGTGCCAGCAGTTTAGCGGGAGGGCCGGGGACC. Translated: CASSLAGGPGT. The whole CDR3 is CASSLAGGPGTQYF.

Comments on this clone: From the germline J gene comes the end of the CDR3, since the read stops 3 residues before it. The rearrangement uses TRBV7-9 and TRBJ2-3, with 11 bases aligning to TRBD2. With 5 bases clipped from V and 3 bases from J, the junction kept 4 bases outside the gene matches. The CDR3 covers 15 residues. Per the germline V gene, CDR1 is SEHNR and CDR2 is FQNEAQ (reference sequence). Partial CDR3 DNA: TGTGCCAGCAGCCCGGGACTAGCGGAGACAGATACG. This gives the protein CASSPGLAETDT. The CDR3 as a whole reads CASSPGLAETDTQYF.

A word on this clone: The CDR3 end lies 3 residues beyond the end of the read and is filled in from the germline J gene. The J gene is TRBJ1-4, the V gene TRBV11-2; D might be TRBD1 (6 bases). The CDR3 has 15 residues. In germline, CDR1 is SGHAT, CDR2 FQNNGV. Trimming pared 0 bases from V and 4 bases from J, leaving 9 bases between. The CDR3 here is CASSLETGFNEKLFF. The sequenced CDR3 bases are TGTGCCAGCAGCTTAGAAACAGGGTTTAATGAAAAA.

CDR3 DNA (partial): TGCGCCAGCAGCTCCCGGGACAGGGGCGGAACTAATGAAAAA. This encodes CASSSRDRGGTNEK. The CDR3, in full, reads CASSSRDRGGTNEKLFF. The chain couples TRBV5-1 to TRBJ1-4, with 10 bases matching TRBD1. The read halts 3 residues ahead of the CDR3 end, with the missing end drawn from the germline J gene. This CDR3 has 17 amino acids. From germline, CDR1 is SGHRS and CDR2 YFSETQ. V trimming: 3 bases; J trimming: 1 base; junction bases outside the gene matches: 6. Based on the CDR3 plus reference TRBV5-1 and TRBJ1-4, the full variable domain is KAGVTQTPRYLIKTRGQQVTLSCSPISGHRSVSWYQQTPGQGLQFLFEYFSETQRNKGNFPGRFSGRQFSNSRSEMNVSTLELGDSALYLCASSSRDRGGTNEKLFFGSGTQLSVL.

A word on this clone: Read data end 3 residues before the CDR3 end; the end is taken from the germline J gene. The chain joins TRBV7-6 to TRBJ2-1, with D possibly matching TRBD2 (6 bases). The CDR3 is made up of 16 amino acids. Between the trimmed V and J ends, which lost 1 base and 8 bases, there was a span of 18 bases. Germline V lookup: CDR1 SGHVS, CDR2 FNYEAQ. The CDR3 sequence: CASSLGGVVGGHEQFF. The part of the CDR3 DNA that was read is TGTGCCAGCAGCTTAGGGGGGGTTGTTGGAGGCCATGAG.

Incomplete CDR3 DNA: TGTGCCTGGAGTGTAAAGCAGGGATTACTAAACTATGGC. Protein: CAWSVKQGLLNYG. The whole CDR3 is CAWSVKQGLLNYGYTF. This chain joins TRBV30 and TRBJ1-2, with a weak D call TRBD1 (5 bases). The read terminates 3 residues before the CDR3 end, so the remaining end is supplied by the germline J gene. CDR1 GTSNPN and CDR2 SVGIG come from the germline V gene (reference sequence). Trimming shortened V by 0 bases and J by 2 bases, and 16 bases separated the two germline ends. The CDR3 has 16 residues. Filled out from reference TRBV30 and TRBJ1-2, the complete variable domain reads SQTIHQWPATLVQPVGSPLSLECTVEGTSNPNLYWYRQAAGRGLQLLFYSVGIGQISSEVPQNLSASRPQDRQFILSSKKLLLSDSGFYLCAWSVKQGLLNYGYTFGSGTRLTVV.

Worth noting for this clone: The read gets to within 3 residues of the CDR3 end, and the germline J gene fills in the rest. The V call is TRBV19, the J call TRBJ2-7; TRBD2 is a possible D gene (5 bases). V was shortened by 0 bases and J by 4 bases, with 13 bases between the two germline ends. CDR1 and CDR2 (germline): LNHDA, SQIVND (reference sequence). This CDR3 has 15 amino acids. The covered CDR3 bases are TGTGCCAGTAGTATAGAGATGCGGGCCCCTTACGAG. Residues: CASSIEMRAPYE. The whole CDR3 is CASSIEMRAPYEQYF. Full variable domain (remainder filled in from reference TRBV19 and TRBJ2-7): DGGITQSPKYLFRKEGQNVTLSCEQNLNHDAMYWYRQDPGQGLRLIYYSQIVNDFQKGDIAEGYSVSREKKESFPLTVTSAQKNPTAFYLCASSIEMRAPYEQYFGPGTRLTVT.

Concerning this clone itself: The missing CDR3 end, 3 residues past where the read stops, is filled in from the germline J gene. The chain carries TRBV5-6 and TRBJ2-1, with 9 bases identical to TRBD2. With V trimmed by 0 bases and J by 7 bases, 5 bases remained unmatched. Per germline, CDR1 SGHDT and CDR2 YYEEEE. This CDR3 has 15 residues. CDR3 amino acids: CASSLALAGRNEQFF. The CDR3 DNA, read in part, is TGTGCCAGCAGCTTGGCCCTAGCGGGAAGAAATGAG.

In regard to this clone: The read falls 3 residues short of the CDR3 end, and the missing part is taken from the germline J gene. The rearrangement links TRBV19 to TRBJ2-3, with D tentatively TRBD2 (5 bases). V was shortened by 5 bases and J by 0 bases, with 15 bases between the two germline ends. This CDR3 is built from 16 residues. CDR1 and CDR2 (germline): LNHDA, SQIVND (reference sequence). CDR3 bases read: TGTGCCAGTAGTGCCTTCTCCGAGCGGAGCACAGATACG. Protein: CASSAFSERSTDT. The CDR3 in full is CASSAFSERSTDTQYF.

For this clone: Read sequence stops 3 residues before the CDR3 end, and the germline J gene provides the missing end. This chain links TRBV5-1 with TRBJ2-1; a weak D match, TRBD2 (6 bases). This CDR3 is 15 amino acids long. Trimming pared 4 bases from V and 5 bases from J, leaving 16 bases between. CDR1 and CDR2 (germline): SGHRS, YFSETQ. Incomplete CDR3 DNA: TGCGCCAGCAGCCGAACTAGCTACAGCGACAATGAG. It codes for CASSRTSYSDNE. The CDR3 as a whole reads CASSRTSYSDNEQFF.

This chain's CDR3 is CASSDYRPPYNEQFF. The covered CDR3 bases are TGTGCCAGCAGTGACTACAGACCTCCCTACAATGAG. The chain links TRBV6-1 to TRBJ2-1, with no clear D. The observed sequence ends 3 residues before the CDR3 terminus, with the missing tail filled in from the germline J gene. The CDR3 loop spans 15 amino acids. The V gene's germline CDR1 is MNHNS and CDR2 SASEGT. V lost 3 bases and J 2 bases, leaving 11 bases between the germline ends.

Comment on this clone: The CDR3 end lies 3 residues beyond the end of the read and is filled in from the germline J gene. The rearrangement links TRBV4-1 to TRBJ1-2; possibly TRBD1 for D (5 bases). Germline V gene lookup returns CDR1 MGHRA and CDR2 YSYEKL. This CDR3 has 15 amino acids. The germline V and J ends were trimmed by 1 base and 5 bases, with 14 bases remaining between them. CDR3 protein: CASSQAGQSLYGYTF. The sequenced part of the CDR3 DNA is TGCGCCAGCAGCCAAGCAGGGCAGTCCCTATATGGC.

Details on this clone: The read falls 3 residues short of the CDR3 end, and the missing part is taken from the germline J gene. The chain is built from TRBV2 and TRBJ2-7, with D uncertain. Germline values: CDR1 SNHLY, CDR2 FYNNEI. This CDR3 spans 15 amino acids. V was trimmed by 2 bases and J by 0 bases, leaving 11 bases between them. The CDR3 loop is CASSEIADLSYEQYF. The covered CDR3 bases are TGTGCCAGCAGTGAAATAGCTGATCTCTCCTACGAG.

As concerns this clone: The read is 3 residues too short to cover the CDR3 end, so that end is filled in from the germline J gene. At the DNA level, this CDR3 is encoded by other sequences in the same sample as well. The chain recombines TRBV29-1 with TRBJ1-1, with unresolved D. CDR1 is SQVTM and CDR2 is ANQGSEA in the germline V gene. The CDR3 spans 12 residues. V was cut by 3 bases and J by 2 bases, with 7 bases left in between. Partial CDR3 DNA: TGCAGCGTTGAGCAAGGCAACACTGAA. Its translation is CSVEQGNTE. The whole CDR3 protein reads CSVEQGNTEAFF.

A remark on this clone: Coverage ceases 3 residues before the CDR3 finishes, and the germline J gene fills in the end. V usage is TRBV11-2 and J usage is TRBJ2-2; the D is unclear. The CDR3 consists of 12 residues. Trimming stripped 4 bases from V and 4 bases from J, with 4 bases between. CDR1 and CDR2 from the germline V gene are SGHAT and FQNNGV. The CDR3 reads CASSSFTGELFF. The CDR3 bases that were read are TGTGCCAGCAGCTCCTTCACCGGGGAG.

To note about this clone: The CDR3 goes on 3 residues after the read ends, and that part is filled in from the germline J gene. The chain joins TRBV13 to TRBJ2-7; 8 nucleotides match TRBD2. Per the germline V gene, CDR1 is PRHDT and CDR2 is FYEKMQ (reference sequence). The J segment lost 2 bases and the V segment lost 0 bases, leaving 6 bases of the junction unmatched. This CDR3 has 16 amino acids. The CDR3 region is CASSLGNSGEPYEQYF. CDR3 bases read: TGTGCCAGCAGCTTAGGGAATAGCGGGGAACCCTACGAG.

CDR3 DNA (partial): TGTGCCAGCAGCATATGGGACTTTCCCTACGAG. This sequence encodes CASSIWDFPYE. The entire CDR3 protein reads CASSIWDFPYEQYF. V and J are TRBV5-6 and TRBJ2-7, with a weak D call TRBD2 (6 bases). The DNA ends 3 residues before the CDR3 does, and the rest of the CDR3 is filled in from the germline J gene. Germline CDR1 and CDR2: SGHDT and YYEEEE. V lost 4 bases, J lost 2 bases, and 13 bases lay in between. This CDR3 spans 14 amino acids.

A word on this clone: The read falls 3 residues short of the CDR3 end, and the missing part is taken from the germline J gene. This chain joins TRBV4-2 and TRBJ1-2, with 11 positions matching TRBD1. Germline V lookup: CDR1 LGHNA, CDR2 YNFKEQ. The CDR3 is 16 residues long. CDR3 sequence reads: CASTGVGTGGWEGYTF. CDR3 bases read: TGTGCCAGCACCGGGGTCGGGACAGGGGGATGGGAAGGC.

Concerning this clone: Germline is not matched at one junction end, which may reflect a read error. The CDR3 goes on 3 residues after the read ends, and that part is filled in from the germline J gene. The rearrangement joins TRBV20-1 to TRBJ1-1, with 9 bases that match TRBD1. The length of the CDR3 is 15 residues. CDR1 and CDR2 (germline): DFQATT, SNEGSKA (reference sequence). The covered CDR3 bases are TGCAGTGCAAGAGACAGGGGGATCGGAGACACTGAA. It encodes CSARDRGIGDTE. In full, the CDR3 is CSARDRGIGDTEAFF.

The CDR3 bases that were read are TGTGCCAGCAGCCAAGTCCACAGTTACGAG. It yields the protein CASSQVHSYE. The whole CDR3 reads CASSQVHSYEQYF. The rearrangement links TRBV14 to TRBJ2-7, with no clear D. The read comes to an end 3 residues before the CDR3 does, leaving the germline J gene to fill in the end. Germline V gene lookup returns CDR1 SGHDN and CDR2 FVKESK. The CDR3 runs 13 residues. Deletions cut 1 base from V and 4 bases from J, with 8 bases between.

A word on this clone: The read falls 3 residues short of the CDR3 end, and the missing part is taken from the germline J gene. The chain combines TRBV30 with TRBJ2-3; 8 bases align to TRBD2. With V trimmed by 1 base and J by 2 bases, 5 bases remained unmatched. This CDR3 is built from 15 residues. Germline V gene lookup returns CDR1 GTSNPN and CDR2 SVGIG (reference sequence). CDR3 DNA, as far as it was read: TGTGCCTGGAGTGAAGGAGCGGGAGTCACAGATACG. Protein sequence: CAWSEGAGVTDT. The whole CDR3 protein is CAWSEGAGVTDTQYF.

In the case of this clone: With the read ending 3 residues before the CDR3 end, the germline J gene is used to fill in that end. This chain links TRBV10-1 with TRBJ2-1; D is undetermined. V dropped 3 bases and J dropped 9 bases, with 9 bases sitting between them. CDR3 size: 12 residues. Germline V lookup: CDR1 WNHNN, CDR2 SYGVQD (reference sequence). Incomplete CDR3 DNA: TGCGCCAGCAGTGACCCGACACCTGAG. It is translated as CASSDPTPE. The CDR3 as a whole reads CASSDPTPEQFF.

A remark on this clone: The CDR3 goes on 3 residues after the read ends, and that part is filled in from the germline J gene. The genes are TRBV7-2 and TRBJ2-1; D is unclear. The CDR3 loop spans 14 amino acids. Trimming took off 5 bases at V and 1 base at J, with 9 bases between the two ends. Germline lookup yields CDR1 SGHTA and CDR2 FQGNSA. The covered CDR3 bases are TGTGCCAGCAGCCCCTCTCGGTCCTACAATGAG. Translating it yields CASSPSRSYNE. The CDR3 reads in full as CASSPSRSYNEQFF.

As concerns this clone: The CDR3 end lies 3 residues beyond the end of the read and is filled in from the germline J gene. The rearrangement uses TRBV18 and TRBJ2-7, with a tentative D call TRBD2 (6 bases). Per the germline V gene, CDR1 is KGHSH and CDR2 is LQKENI. The CDR3 has 14 amino acids. The V end was cut by 0 bases, the J end by 1 base, with 7 bases between. The CDR3 DNA, read in part, is TGTGCCAGCTCACCACCGGGGGGATCCTACGAG. This translates into CASSPPGGSYE. The whole CDR3 is CASSPPGGSYEQYF.

For this clone: The read ends 3 residues early relative to the CDR3; the germline J gene fills the gap. The V call is TRBV5-1, the J call TRBJ2-1; TRBD2 matches at 8 bases. The V gene's germline CDR1 is SGHRS and CDR2 YFSETQ. The trim removed 0 bases at V and 6 bases at J, leaving 8 bases unmatched. The CDR3 spans 16 residues. This chain's CDR3 is CASSLAGLALVNEQFF. CDR3 DNA, as far as it was read: TGCGCCAGCAGCTTGGCTGGACTAGCTTTGGTCAATGAG.